Following are 6 T cell receptor beta chains from one sample sequenced in a study of T cells after posttransplantation cyclophosphamide. Treatment was busulfan-fludarabine conditioning, a marrow graft, and cyclophosphamide on days +3 and +4. The protocol was immunoSEQ multiplex PCR, while the TCRdb copy is restricted to in-frame clones and leaves out a portion. The sample lists around 18,000 clones, roughly 81% seen once, with approximately 30% in the top ten. The specimen was CD8+ T cells sorted from PBMCs, collected about 1,900 days after a stem cell transplant with posttransplant cyclophosphamide. These receptors originate from a female patient in her 40s who received an allogeneic stem cell transplant from a related donor, was CMV-positive, and had no GVHD. These T cells may partly come from the graft donor.

J is TRBJ2-3 and V is TRBV9; tentatively, D is TRBD2 (6 bases). This CDR3 spans 15 amino acids. Trimming stripped 0 bases from V and 4 bases from J, with 12 bases between. In germline, CDR1 is SGDLS, CDR2 YYNGEE. The CDR3: CASSVEGRKSDTQYF. DNA of the CDR3: TGTGCCAGCAGCGTAGAAGGGAGGAAGTCAGATACGCAGTATTTT.

The genes are TRBV6-1 and TRBJ2-2; D gene ambiguous. The germline gives CDR1 MNHNS, CDR2 SASEGT. V lost 2 bases and J lost 2, with 6 bases in between. This CDR3 comprises 14 residues. Written as DNA, the CDR3 is TGTGCCAGCAGTGAATTCAGTAACACCGGGGAGCTGTTTTTT. Amino acids: CASSEFSNTGELFF.

The chain is built from TRBV4-2 and TRBJ1-2, with unresolved D. Per germline, CDR1 LGHNA and CDR2 YNFKEQ. V lost 5 bases, J lost 6 bases, and 16 bases lay in between. CDR3 length: 14 residues. CDR3: CASSDSNEFHGYTF. The CDR3 DNA is TGTGCCAGCAGCGACTCCAATGAATTTCATGGCTACACCTTC.

In this sample, this clone turned up a few times. The chain joins TRBV6-1 to TRBJ1-2; D may be TRBD1 (5 bases). V was clipped by 2 bases and J by 8 bases, with 15 bases between them. CDR1 MNHNS and CDR2 SASEGT come from the germline V gene. This CDR3 has 14 residues. The CDR3, as DNA: TGTGCCAGCAGTGAAAAATGGGCAGGGCGGGGCTACACCTTC. Translation gives CASSEKWAGRGYTF.

This clone appeared a few times. CDR3 coding DNA: TGCGCCAGCAGCTTCCCGACTAACACTGAAGCTTTCTTT. It yields the protein CASSFPTNTEAFF. The J gene is TRBJ1-1, the V gene TRBV5-1; D gene unclear. The germline gives CDR1 SGHRS, CDR2 YFSETQ. The CDR3 runs to 13 residues. Trimming left V 2 bases short and J 2 bases short, with 7 bases between.

In its sample, this clone was seen a few times. The chain links TRBV4-1 to TRBJ1-5; TRBD1 might be the D (6 bases). This CDR3 has 16 residues. Germline V gives CDR1 MGHRA, CDR2 YSYEKL. The germline V and J ends were trimmed by 1 base and 1 base, with 11 bases remaining between them. This CDR3 is CASSQGPGGSNQPQHF. The CDR3 region has the DNA TGCGCCAGCAGCCAAGGACCGGGGGGCAGCAATCAGCCCCAGCATTTT.